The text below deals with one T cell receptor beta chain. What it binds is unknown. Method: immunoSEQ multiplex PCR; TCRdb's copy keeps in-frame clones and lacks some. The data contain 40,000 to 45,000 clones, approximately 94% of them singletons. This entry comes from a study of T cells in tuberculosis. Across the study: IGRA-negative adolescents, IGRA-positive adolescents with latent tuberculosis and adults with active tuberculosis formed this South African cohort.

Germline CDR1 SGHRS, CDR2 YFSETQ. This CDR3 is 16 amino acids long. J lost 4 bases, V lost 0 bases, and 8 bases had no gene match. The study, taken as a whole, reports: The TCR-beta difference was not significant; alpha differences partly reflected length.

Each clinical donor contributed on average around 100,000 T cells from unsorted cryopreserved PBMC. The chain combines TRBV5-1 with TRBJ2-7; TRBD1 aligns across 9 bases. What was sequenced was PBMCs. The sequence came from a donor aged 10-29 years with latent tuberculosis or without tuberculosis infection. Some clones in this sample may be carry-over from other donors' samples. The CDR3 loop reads CASSLDTGTGKYEQYF. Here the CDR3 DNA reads TGCGCCAGCAGCTTGGACACCGGGACAGGGAAGTACGAGCAGTACTTC.